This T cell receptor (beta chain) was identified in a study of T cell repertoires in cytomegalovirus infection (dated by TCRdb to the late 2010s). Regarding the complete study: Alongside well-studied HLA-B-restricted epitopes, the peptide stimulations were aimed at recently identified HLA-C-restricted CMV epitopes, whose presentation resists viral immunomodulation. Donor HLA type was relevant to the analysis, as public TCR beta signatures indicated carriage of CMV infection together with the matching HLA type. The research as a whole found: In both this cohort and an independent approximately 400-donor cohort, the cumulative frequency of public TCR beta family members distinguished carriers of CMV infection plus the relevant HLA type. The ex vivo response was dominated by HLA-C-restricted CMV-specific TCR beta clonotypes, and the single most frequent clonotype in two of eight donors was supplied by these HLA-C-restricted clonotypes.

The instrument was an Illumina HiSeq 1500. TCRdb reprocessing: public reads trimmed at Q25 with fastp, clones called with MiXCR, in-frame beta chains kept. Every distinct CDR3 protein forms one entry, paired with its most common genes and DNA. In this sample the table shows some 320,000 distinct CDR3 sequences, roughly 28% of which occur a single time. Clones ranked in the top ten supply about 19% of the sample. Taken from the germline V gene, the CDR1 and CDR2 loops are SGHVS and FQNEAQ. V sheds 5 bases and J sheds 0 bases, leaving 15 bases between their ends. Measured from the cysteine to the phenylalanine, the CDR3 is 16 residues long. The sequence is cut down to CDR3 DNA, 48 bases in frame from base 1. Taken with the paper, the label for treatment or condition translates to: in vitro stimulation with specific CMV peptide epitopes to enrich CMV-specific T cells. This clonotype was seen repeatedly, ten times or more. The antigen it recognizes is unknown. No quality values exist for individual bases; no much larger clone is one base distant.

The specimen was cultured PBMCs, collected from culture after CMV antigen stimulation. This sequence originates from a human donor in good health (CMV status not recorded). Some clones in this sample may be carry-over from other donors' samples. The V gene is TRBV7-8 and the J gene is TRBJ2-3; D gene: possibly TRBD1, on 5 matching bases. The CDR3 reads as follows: CASSHHAKGSTDTQYF. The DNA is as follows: TGTGCCAGCAGCCACCACGCCAAGGGGAGCACAGATACGCAGTATTTT.